The TCR beta chain under discussion was sequenced for a study of graft-versus-host responses after intestinal transplantation. A word on this clone: The antigen is not known.

Only in-frame clones appear in the TCRdb table, and some are missing; sequencing was by immunoSEQ multiplex PCR. The sample shows fewer than 130,000 clones, 93% of them seen only once. V gave up 6 bases and J gave up 0 bases, with 12 bases separating them. The V gene's germline CDR1 is SNHLY and CDR2 FYNNEI. CDR3 size: 15 residues. The J gene is TRBJ1-5, the V gene TRBV2; no reliable D call. The sequence derives from a human donor who received an intestinal transplant. Sequenced material: unstimulated CD8+ T cells sorted from spleen or lymph node cells, taken before intestinal transplant. CDR3 residues: CASRGRLNSNQPQHF. Here the CDR3 DNA reads TGTGCCAGCAGGGGAAGACTGAATAGCAATCAGCCCCAGCATTTT.